This passage covers 17 T cell receptor beta chains from one sample sequenced in a study of cytomegalovirus exposure and HLA in healthy donors. Sequenced by immunoSEQ multiplex PCR; TCRdb stores in-frame clones only, minus some. The repertoire holds about 270,000 clones, with around 86% as singletons. The sequencing input was PBMCs. All receptors derive from a woman between 18 and 30 years old in good health and CMV-seronegative.

V is TRBV7-3 and J is TRBJ2-7; TRBD1 matches 7 bases. The J segment lost 2 bases and the V segment lost 4 bases, leaving 2 bases of the junction unmatched. The CDR3 runs 13 residues. Germline-derived CDR1 and CDR2 are SGHTA and FQGTGA. The CDR3 here is CASSYGQAYEQYF. In DNA form, the CDR3 reads TGTGCCAGCAGCTACGGACAGGCCTACGAGCAGTACTTC.

J is TRBJ1-5 and V is TRBV7-6; TRBD1 might be the D (6 bases). With 5 bases removed from V and 0 bases from J, the gap between germline ends came to 17 bases. From germline, CDR1 is SGHVS and CDR2 FNYEAQ. This CDR3 is built from 17 residues. CDR3 nucleotides: TGTGCCAGCAGCAACCTAGGACAGACTTATAGCAATCAGCCCCAGCATTTT. Translation gives CASSNLGQTYSNQPQHF. The variable domain in full, with the rest retrieved from reference TRBV7-6 and TRBJ1-5, is GAGVSQSPRYKVTKRGQDVALRCDPISGHVSLYWYRQALGQGPEFLTYFNYEAQQDKSGLPNDRFSAERPEGSISTLTIQRTEQRDSAMYRCASSNLGQTYSNQPQHFGDGTRLSIL.

This chain links TRBV7-2 with TRBJ1-5; 7 bases fit TRBD1. The trim removed 2 bases at V and 9 bases at J, leaving 7 bases unmatched. The CDR3 length is 14 residues. In germline, CDR1 is SGHTA, CDR2 FQGNSA. The DNA of the CDR3 is TGTGCCAGCAGCTTACAGGGGGGAGTACGGCCCCAGCATTTT. Translation gives CASSLQGGVRPQHF.

V gene TRBV29-1 combines with J gene TRBJ2-7; no clear D gene. From germline, CDR1 is SQVTM and CDR2 ANQGSEA. Trimming left V 1 base short and J 1 base short, with 8 bases between. The CDR3 length is 13 residues. DNA of the CDR3: TGCAGCGTTGAAGGACACGCATCCTACGAGCAGTACTTC. Its protein product is CSVEGHASYEQYF.

The chain couples TRBV2 to TRBJ2-7; 12 nucleotides line up with TRBD2. V lost 2 bases and J lost 7; bases outside the gene matches: 6. Germline V CDR1 and CDR2: SNHLY, FYNNEI. The CDR3 extends over 15 amino acids. This CDR3 reads CASSERTSGTGEQYF. Here the CDR3 DNA reads TGTGCCAGCAGTGAACGGACTAGCGGGACGGGGGAGCAGTACTTC.

The genes are TRBV6-5 and TRBJ2-1; 7 bases agree with TRBD2. Germline V gene data show CDR1 as MNHEY and CDR2 as SVGAGI. The CDR3 is 14 amino acids. Trimming took 7 bases from V and 8 from J; bases not matched to a gene: 11. The CDR3 region is CASKSGASRDEQFF. The CDR3 DNA reads as TGTGCCAGCAAGAGCGGGGCCTCGCGGGATGAGCAGTTCTTC.

The V call is TRBV6-6, the J call TRBJ1-5; D is unclear. In germline, CDR1 is MNHNY, CDR2 SVGAGI (reference sequence). Trimming left V 0 bases short and J 0 bases short, with 6 bases between. The CDR3 loop spans 15 amino acids. The DNA of the CDR3 is TGTGCCAGCAGTTACTCCGCCTATAGCAATCAGCCCCAGCATTTT. This translates into CASSYSAYSNQPQHF.

This sequence joins TRBV6-5 and TRBJ1-6, with TRBD1 identical over 10 bases. Per germline, CDR1 MNHEY and CDR2 SVGAGI. The CDR3 contains 15 residues. Trimming removed 7 bases from V and 7 bases from J; junction bases left unmatched: 7. The CDR3 reads CASKLGQGHNSPLHF. CDR3 sequence (DNA): TGTGCCAGCAAATTGGGACAGGGGCACAATTCACCCCTCCACTTT.

V is TRBV28 and J is TRBJ2-3, with 7 bases aligning to TRBD2. The CDR3 has 17 amino acids. Germline CDR1 and CDR2: MDHEN and SYDVKM. V trimming: 5 bases; J trimming: 0 bases; junction bases outside the gene matches: 11. The CDR3 is CASSPQRGGGSTDTQYF. The CDR3 nucleotides are TGTGCCAGCAGTCCCCAACGGGGCGGGGGAAGCACAGATACGCAGTATTTT. The entire variable domain, with the rest obtained from reference TRBV28 and TRBJ2-3, is as follows: DVKVTQSSRYLVKRTGEKVFLECVQDMDHENMFWYRQDPGLGLRLIYFSYDVKMKEKGDIPEGYSVSREKKERFSLILESASTNQTSMYLCASSPQRGGGSTDTQYFGPGTRLTVL.

The rearrangement uses TRBV19 and TRBJ2-5, with a possible D match to TRBD2 (7 bases). V lost 5 bases and J 2 bases, leaving 18 bases between the germline ends. CDR1 is LNHDA, CDR2 SQIVND, per germline (reference sequence). This CDR3 region has 16 residues. CDR3 in amino acids: CASSLRGGAVQETQYF. The CDR3 DNA follows: TGTGCCAGTAGTCTGAGGGGGGGCGCCGTTCAAGAGACCCAGTACTTC.

The gene calls are TRBV10-3 and TRBJ2-2, with TRBD2 matching over 9 bases. This CDR3 has 15 amino acids. Per the germline V gene, CDR1 is ENHRY and CDR2 is SYGVKD. V lost 5 bases and J lost 5; bases outside the gene matches: 6. CDR3 loop: CAISLAGEGTGELFF. DNA of the CDR3: TGTGCCATCAGTTTAGCGGGAGAAGGTACCGGGGAGCTGTTTTTT.

V gene TRBV6-5 combines with J gene TRBJ2-1, with D perhaps matching TRBD2 (6 bases). The V end lost 0 bases, the J end lost 6 bases, and 9 bases lay between the germline ends. The CDR3 has 14 residues. The germline gives CDR1 MNHEY, CDR2 SVGAGI. CDR3 region: CASSYSRTINEQFF. The CDR3 DNA sequence: TGTGCCAGCAGTTACTCCCGGACTATCAATGAGCAGTTCTTC.

The table lists this clone with a count of one. The chain has TRBV30 and TRBJ1-5, with 11 bases that match TRBD1. Germline CDR1 and CDR2: GTSNPN and SVGIG (reference sequence). Trimming took 1 base from V and 7 from J; bases not matched to a gene: 6. The CDR3 runs 15 residues. Written as DNA, the CDR3 is TGTGCCTGGAGTGCGGGACAGGGGGAAAGGCAGCCCCAGCATTTT. Its protein product is CAWSAGQGERQPQHF.

V usage is TRBV25-1 and J usage is TRBJ2-5; 8 bases map to TRBD1. The germline V gene has CDR1 MGHDK and CDR2 SYGVNS. The CDR3 has 16 amino acids. The ends lost 7 bases at V and 5 bases at J; junction bases unmatched: 15. The CDR3 region is CASTPLPGQGGETQYF. Written as DNA, the CDR3 is TGTGCCAGCACCCCTCTCCCTGGACAGGGTGGGGAGACCCAGTACTTC.

The chain combines TRBV5-1 with TRBJ1-3; D unclear. Germline assignment: CDR1 SGHRS and CDR2 YFSETQ. The CDR3 is made up of 14 amino acids. Trimming took off 5 bases at V and 0 bases at J, with 9 bases between the two ends. CDR3 DNA: TGCGCCAGCAGTCAGGACTCCTCTGGAAACACCATATATTTT. The encoded protein is CASSQDSSGNTIYF.

This rearrangement joins TRBV11-2 to TRBJ2-1; D is perhaps TRBD2 (6 bases). Trimming left V 5 bases short and J 8 bases short, with 19 bases between. CDR3 length: 15 residues. CDR1 SGHAT and CDR2 FQNNGV come from the germline V gene. CDR3: CASSRDLREVDEQFF. The DNA for the CDR3 is TGTGCCAGCAGCCGTGATCTCAGGGAGGTCGATGAGCAGTTCTTC.

V and J are TRBV7-7 and TRBJ2-7; 8 bases align to TRBD2. V dropped 1 base and J dropped 3; count of bases not matched to a gene: 2. The CDR3 loop spans 14 amino acids. The germline CDR1 and CDR2 sequences are SSHAT and FNYEAQ (reference sequence). The CDR3 coding sequence is TGTGCCAGCAGCTTAGGAGCGGGAGACTACGAGCAGTACTTC. This encodes CASSLGAGDYEQYF.